The entry below describes one TCR beta chain. What it binds is not known. The sample comes from a study of cytomegalovirus exposure and HLA in healthy donors. Study as a whole: The approximately 670 first-cohort repertoires shared a platform with the roughly 110 validation repertoires, as reported in a later analysis.

Regarding the study as a whole: Associated with cytomegalovirus, according to the listing, were 170 or so TCR beta chains. According to a later analysis, TCR clusters from the first cohort tended to co-occur in the 100 to 150 validation repertoires.

Assay used: immunoSEQ multiplex PCR; TCRdb lists only in-frame clones, some missing. Of 250,000 to 400,000 clones in the sample, 88% were seen once. The V end was cut by 4 bases, the J end by 5 bases, with 8 bases between. The CDR3 covers 12 residues. CDR1 and CDR2 from the germline V gene are SQVTM and ANQGSEA. Source material: PBMCs. The chain links TRBV29-1 to TRBJ2-2; the D gene is possibly TRBD1 (5 bases). This clonotype originated in a man aged 25-45 years in good health and CMV-seronegative. The DNA for the CDR3 is TGCAGCGTTGGCAGGGTTACCGGGGAGCTGTTTTTT. Translated, it gives CSVGRVTGELFF.